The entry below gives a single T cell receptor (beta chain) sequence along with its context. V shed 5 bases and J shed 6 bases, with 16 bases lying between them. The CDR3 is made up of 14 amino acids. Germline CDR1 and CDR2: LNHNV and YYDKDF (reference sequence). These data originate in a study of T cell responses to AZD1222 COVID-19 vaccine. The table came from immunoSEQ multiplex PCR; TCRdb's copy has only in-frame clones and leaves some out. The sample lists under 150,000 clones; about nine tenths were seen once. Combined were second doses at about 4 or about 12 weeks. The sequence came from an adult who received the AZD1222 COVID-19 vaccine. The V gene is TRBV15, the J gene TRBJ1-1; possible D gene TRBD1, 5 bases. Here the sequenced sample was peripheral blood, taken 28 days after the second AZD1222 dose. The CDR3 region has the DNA TGTGCCACCAGCGATCAGAGGTGGGGGGCTGAAGCTTTCTTT. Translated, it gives CATSDQRWGAEAFF.